These 11 T cell receptor beta chains share one sample of origin, sequenced in a study of shared clonotypes between healthy human individuals. Sequenced by immunoSEQ multiplex PCR; TCRdb stores in-frame clones only, minus some. This sample has 1 million to 1.2 million clones, with approximately 77% found just once. Sequences were obtained from memory CD4+ T cells from PBMCs. Documented subset: CD45RA-negative fraction. Receptor source: a man between 18 and 35 years old in good health. Some clones in this sample may be carry-over from other donors' samples.

Notes on this clone: The same CDR3 can be traced to other DNA sequences in this sample. V and J are TRBV27 and TRBJ1-5, with D unresolved. This CDR3 has 14 residues. CDR1 MNHEY and CDR2 SMNVEV come from the germline V gene (reference sequence). The V and J ends lost 3 bases and 0 bases respectively, with 6 bases between them. DNA for the CDR3: TGTGCCAGCAGTTTTCGGTATAGCAATCAGCCCCAGCATTTT. Translating it yields CASSFRYSNQPQHF.

This chain links TRBV6-5 with TRBJ1-5; TRBD1 matches at 10 bases. CDR1 is MNHEY and CDR2 is SVGAGI in the germline V gene. The CDR3 consists of 16 residues. The V gene end was trimmed by 4 bases and the J gene end by 5 bases; junction bases not matched to a gene: 8. The CDR3 region is CASSSTWDRGDQPQHF. In nucleotides, the CDR3 is TGTGCCAGCAGTTCAACCTGGGACAGGGGAGATCAGCCCCAGCATTTT.

The chain is built from TRBV5-4 and TRBJ1-2; TRBD1 matches at 11 bases. This CDR3 has 15 amino acids. The V and J ends lost 4 bases and 5 bases, in that order; junction bases with no gene match: 7. From germline, CDR1 is SGHNT and CDR2 YYREEE (reference sequence). The CDR3 DNA sequence: TGTGCCAGCAGCCTGGGGGGACAGGGGGAGTATGGCTACACCTTC. It codes for CASSLGGQGEYGYTF. Looking up the rest from reference TRBV5-4 and TRBJ1-2 gives the full variable domain: ETGVTQSPTHLIKTRGQQVTLRCSSQSGHNTVSWYQQALGQGPQFIFQYYREEENGRGNFPPRFSGLQFPNYSSELNVNALELDDSALYLCASSLGGQGEYGYTFGSGTRLTVV.

In this sample, this clone turned up a few times. The V call is TRBV7-9, the J call TRBJ1-2; D gene uncertain. The CDR3 contains 12 residues. In germline, CDR1 is SEHNR, CDR2 FQNEAQ (reference sequence). Trimming pared 1 base from V and 1 base from J, leaving 1 base between. The DNA for the CDR3 is TGTGCCAGCAGCTTAGTTAACTATGGCTACACCTTC. Amino acids: CASSLVNYGYTF.

The chain is built from TRBV6-5 and TRBJ2-3; 10 nucleotides line up with TRBD2. The CDR3 sequence is 16 residues long. J was trimmed by 6 bases and V by 1 base; bases with no gene match: 7. In germline, CDR1 is MNHEY, CDR2 SVGAGI. Here the CDR3 DNA reads TGTGCCAGCAGTTACTTCTCTAGCGGGAGCTTCGATACGCAGTATTTT. This sequence encodes CASSYFSSGSFDTQYF.

This clone was found a few times. This chain connects TRBV7-9 to TRBJ1-5, with a possible D match to TRBD1 (6 bases). The germline CDR1 and CDR2 sequences are SEHNR and FQNEAQ (reference sequence). This CDR3 has 14 amino acids. Trimming shortened V by 5 bases and J by 1 base, and 9 bases separated the two germline ends. Written as DNA, the CDR3 is TGTGCCAGCAGCCATGACAGGAGCAATCAGCCCCAGCATTTT. Amino acid sequence: CASSHDRSNQPQHF.

The chain uses TRBV29-1 and TRBJ2-1; tentatively, D is TRBD2 (5 bases). The germline CDR1 and CDR2 sequences are SQVTM and ANQGSEA. V lost 4 bases and J 1 base, leaving 14 bases between the germline ends. The CDR3 has 15 residues. CDR3 sequence: CSVGFRVASYNEQFF. The CDR3 DNA is TGCAGCGTTGGCTTTCGAGTAGCGTCCTACAATGAGCAGTTCTTC.

The chain couples TRBV28 to TRBJ2-3, with TRBD2 matching 10 bases. The CDR3 loop spans 17 amino acids. V trimming: 9 bases; J trimming: 6 bases; junction bases outside the gene matches: 18. Germline assignment: CDR1 MDHEN and CDR2 SYDVKM. The CDR3 here is CASLPSGTSVRTDTQYF. The CDR3 DNA is TGTGCCAGTCTACCATCCGGGACTAGCGTAAGGACCGATACGCAGTATTTT.

This sequence joins TRBV5-4 and TRBJ2-3; 8 nucleotides align to TRBD2. Looked up from germline, CDR1 is SGHNT and CDR2 is YYREEE (reference sequence). The CDR3 length is 16 residues. V lost 4 bases, J lost 3 bases, and 10 bases stayed unmatched. The CDR3 coding sequence is TGTGCCAGCAGCACCCCTGCGGGAGGATCGACAGATACGCAGTATTTT. This sequence encodes CASSTPAGGSTDTQYF. Full variable domain (remainder filled in from reference TRBV5-4 and TRBJ2-3): ETGVTQSPTHLIKTRGQQVTLRCSSQSGHNTVSWYQQALGQGPQFIFQYYREEENGRGNFPPRFSGLQFPNYSSELNVNALELDDSALYLCASSTPAGGSTDTQYFGPGTRLTVL.

The CDR3 DNA is TGTGCCAGCAGTGAAGACGTTAATCAGCCCCAGCATTTT. Translated, it gives CASSEDVNQPQHF. This chain connects TRBV2 to TRBJ1-5, with D unresolved. Trimming removed 1 base at V and 4 bases at J, with 5 bases between. Germline V lookup: CDR1 SNHLY, CDR2 FYNNEI. CDR3 length equals 13 residues.

Notes on this clone: Other nucleotide sequences in the sample specify the same CDR3. The CDR3 bases are TGTGCCAGTAGTATAGTTCGGGGGAATCAGCCCCAGCATTTT. Translating gives CASSIVRGNQPQHF. The chain has TRBV19 and TRBJ1-5; perhaps TRBD1 as D (5 bases). Germline V gene data show CDR1 as LNHDA and CDR2 as SQIVND (reference sequence). The CDR3 consists of 14 residues. Trimming cost V 1 base and J 4 bases, with 8 bases left between them.